This TCR beta chain was recorded in a study of cytotoxic CD8 clonotypes in ibrutinib-treated CLL. Deep sequencing aimed at 1 in 200,000 to 1 in 1 million T cells' resolution. The table came from immunoSEQ multiplex PCR; TCRdb's copy has only in-frame clones and leaves some out. The table lists about 140,000 clones, about 84% of them singletons. PBMCs were cryopreserved, and roughly 2.2 micrograms of genomic DNA from them went into TCR beta libraries. The CDR3 runs to 14 residues. The V gene's germline CDR1 is ENHRY and CDR2 SYGVKD. V lost 6 bases and J 1 base, leaving 13 bases between the germline ends.

The clonotype comes from a human donor with chronic lymphocytic leukemia. The rearrangement links TRBV10-3 to TRBJ2-7, with D maybe TRBD1 (6 bases). Sequenced here: PBMCs, sampled after 36 months of ibrutinib treatment. In nucleotides, the CDR3 is TGTGCCATCAGACCAACAGGGAAGTCCTACGAGCAGTACTTC. This codes for CAIRPTGKSYEQYF.